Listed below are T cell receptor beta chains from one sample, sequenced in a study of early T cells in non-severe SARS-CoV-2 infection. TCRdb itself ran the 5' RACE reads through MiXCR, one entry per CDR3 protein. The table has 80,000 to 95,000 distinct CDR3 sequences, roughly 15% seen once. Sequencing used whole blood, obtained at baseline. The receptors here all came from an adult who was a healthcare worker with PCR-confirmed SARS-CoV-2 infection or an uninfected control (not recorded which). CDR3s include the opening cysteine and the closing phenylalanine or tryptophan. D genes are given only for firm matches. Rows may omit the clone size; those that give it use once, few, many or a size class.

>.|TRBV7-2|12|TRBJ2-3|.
TGTGCCAGCTCACCACTCGCAGATACGCAGTATTTT
CASSPLADTQYF
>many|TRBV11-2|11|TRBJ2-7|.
TGTGCCAGCAGCCTAACCGGGCCGGAGTACTTC
CASSLTGPEYF
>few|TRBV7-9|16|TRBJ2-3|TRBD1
TGTGCCAGCAGCTTAAATCACGGCAGGGGGAAAGATACGCAGTATTTT
CASSLNHGRGKDTQYF
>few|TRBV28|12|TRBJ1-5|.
TGTGCCAGCCACCAGGGAAATCAGCCCCAGCATTTT
CASHQGNQPQHF
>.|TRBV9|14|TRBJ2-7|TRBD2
TGTGCCAGCAGCGTGGCTAGCGGGAGCGGCGAGCAGTACTTC
CASSVASGSGEQYF
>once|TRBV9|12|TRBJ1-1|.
TGTGCCAGCAGCGGCCCCTTGCAGGAAGCTTTCTTT
CASSGPLQEAFF
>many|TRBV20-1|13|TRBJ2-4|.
TGCAGTGCTAGCAAGCTAGCCAAAAACATTCAGTACTTC
CSASKLAKNIQYF
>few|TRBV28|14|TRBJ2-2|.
TGTGCCAGCCACGGAGACTCGAACACCGGGGAGCTGTTTTTT
CASHGDSNTGELFF
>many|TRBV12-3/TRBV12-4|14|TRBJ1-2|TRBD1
TGTGCCAGCAGGCTGACAGGGGATCTCTATGGCTACACCTTC
CASRLTGDLYGYTF
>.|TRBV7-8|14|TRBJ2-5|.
TGTGCCAGCAGCCGTGGAGGGGACCAAGAGACCCAGTACTTC
CASSRGGDQETQYF
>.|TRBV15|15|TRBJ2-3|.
TGTGCCACCAGCAGAGGGAGGCAGTCCACAGATACGCAGTATTTT
CATSRGRQSTDTQYF
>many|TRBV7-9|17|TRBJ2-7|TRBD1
TGTGCCAGCAGCTTAGCCGAAACCGGGACAGAGGTGGACGAGCAGTACTTC
CASSLAETGTEVDEQYF
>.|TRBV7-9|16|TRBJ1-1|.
TGTGCCAGCAGCTTAGACGGGGGACCGGCGCGGACTGAAGCTTTCTTT
CASSLDGGPARTEAFF
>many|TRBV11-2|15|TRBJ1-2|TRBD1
TGTGCCAGCAGCCCCGGGACAGGGGGTTACTATGGCTACACCTTC
CASSPGTGGYYGYTF
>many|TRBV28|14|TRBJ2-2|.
TGTGCCAGCAACCAAGCTGCGAACACCGGGGAGCTGTTTTTT
CASNQAANTGELFF
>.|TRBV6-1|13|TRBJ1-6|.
TGTGCCGGCACCCAGGGGCTTTCTTCACCCCTCCACTTT
CAGTQGLSSPLHF
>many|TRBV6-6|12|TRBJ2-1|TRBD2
TGTGCCAGCAGTCAGGCTAGCGGGAAAGAATTCTTC
CASSQASGKEFF
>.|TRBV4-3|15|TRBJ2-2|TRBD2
TGCGCCAGCAGCCAAGAAGCGGGACGCACCGGGGAGCTGTTTTTT
CASSQEAGRTGELFF
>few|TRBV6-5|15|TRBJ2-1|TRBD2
TGTGCCAGCAGTTACTGGGCTAGCGGGAGCGATGAGCAGTTCTTC
CASSYWASGSDEQFF
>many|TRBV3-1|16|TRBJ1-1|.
TGTGCCAGCAGCCAAGACGACCGAAGGGTAAACACTGAAGCTTTCTTT
CASSQDDRRVNTEAFF
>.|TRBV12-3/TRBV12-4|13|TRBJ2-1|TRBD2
TGTGCCGTAACTAGCGGGCCTGACAATGAGCAGTTCTTC
CAVTSGPDNEQFF
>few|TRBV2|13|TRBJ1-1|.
TGTGCCAGCAACGCCCCGGGCGGCGCTGAAGCTTTCTTT
CASNAPGGAEAFF
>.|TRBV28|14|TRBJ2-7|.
TGTGCCAGCAGAAAAATGTCCCATACCTACGAGCAGTACTTC
CASRKMSHTYEQYF
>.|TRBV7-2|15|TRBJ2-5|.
TGTGCCAGCAGCCCCCGGCGGGGCGCACAAGAGACCCAGTACTTC
CASSPRRGAQETQYF
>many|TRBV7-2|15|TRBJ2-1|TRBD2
TGTGCCAGCAGCTTAGAGCTACTAGCGGGAAATGAGCAGTTCTTC
CASSLELLAGNEQFF
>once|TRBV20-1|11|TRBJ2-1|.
TGCAGTGCTGTACAGCACAATGAGCAGTTCTTC
CSAVQHNEQFF
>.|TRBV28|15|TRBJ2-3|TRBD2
TGTGCCAGCAGTCCAGGGACTACTAGCACAGATACGCAGTATTTT
CASSPGTTSTDTQYF
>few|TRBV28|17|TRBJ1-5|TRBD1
TGTGCCAGCAGAGTAAATAGGGGGCGCAGGAGCAATCAGCCCCAGCATTTT
CASRVNRGRRSNQPQHF
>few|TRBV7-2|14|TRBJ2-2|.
TGTGCCAGCCAGGGACCACCCCTGACCGGGGAGCTGTTTTTT
CASQGPPLTGELFF
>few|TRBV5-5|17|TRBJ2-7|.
TGTGCCAGCAGCGTCCGGGACCTCGCACATATGACCTACGAGCAGTACTTC
CASSVRDLAHMTYEQYF
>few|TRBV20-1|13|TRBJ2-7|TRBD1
TGCAGTGCTCCCCGGACAGGAATAGACGAGCAGTACTTC
CSAPRTGIDEQYF
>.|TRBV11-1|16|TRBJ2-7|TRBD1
TGTGCCAGCAGCTTAGATCGCCGTGGGACAGACTACGAGCAGTACTTC
CASSLDRRGTDYEQYF
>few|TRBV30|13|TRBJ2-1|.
TGTGCCTGGAGTGTAGGGCTTAACAATGAGCAGTTCTTC
CAWSVGLNNEQFF
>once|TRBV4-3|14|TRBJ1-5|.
TGCGCCAGCAGCCCTCAGTCACGGGTTCAGCCCCAGCATTTT
CASSPQSRVQPQHF
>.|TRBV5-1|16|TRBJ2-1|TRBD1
TGCGCCAGCAGCGTCCAGGGGGCGAGCTCCTACAATGAGCAGTTCTTC
CASSVQGASSYNEQFF